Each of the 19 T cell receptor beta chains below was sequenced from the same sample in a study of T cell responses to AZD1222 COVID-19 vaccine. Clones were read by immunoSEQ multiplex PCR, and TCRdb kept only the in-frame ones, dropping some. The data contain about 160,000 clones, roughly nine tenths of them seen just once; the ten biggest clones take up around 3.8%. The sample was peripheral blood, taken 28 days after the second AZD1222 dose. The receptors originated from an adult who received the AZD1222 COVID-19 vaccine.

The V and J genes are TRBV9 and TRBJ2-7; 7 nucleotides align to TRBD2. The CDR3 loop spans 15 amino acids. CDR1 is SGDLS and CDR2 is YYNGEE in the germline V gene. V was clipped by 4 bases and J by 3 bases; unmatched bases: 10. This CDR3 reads CASSLQSGVYYEQYF. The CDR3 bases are TGTGCCAGCAGCTTACAGAGCGGGGTCTACTACGAGCAGTACTTC.

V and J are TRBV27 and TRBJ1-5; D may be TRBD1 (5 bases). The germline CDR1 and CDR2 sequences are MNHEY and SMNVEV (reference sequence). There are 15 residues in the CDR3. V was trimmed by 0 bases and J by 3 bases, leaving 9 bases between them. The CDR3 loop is CASSLSRGYNQPQHF. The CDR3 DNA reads TGTGCCAGCAGTTTATCGAGGGGTTACAATCAGCCCCAGCATTTT.

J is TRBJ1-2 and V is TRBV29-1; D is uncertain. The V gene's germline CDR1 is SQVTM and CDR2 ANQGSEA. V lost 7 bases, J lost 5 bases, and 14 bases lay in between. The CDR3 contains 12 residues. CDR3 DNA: TGCAGCGCGGACCTCGGCTTGTATGGCTACACCTTC. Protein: CSADLGLYGYTF.

DNA of the CDR3: TGTGCCAGCAGCAGCCCCGGCCACTACGAGCAGTACTTC. This encodes CASSSPGHYEQYF. V usage is TRBV6-5 and J usage is TRBJ2-7, with no clear D. Germline CDR1 is MNHEY and CDR2 is SVGAGI. Trimming removed 6 bases at V and 3 bases at J, with 12 bases between. The CDR3 runs to 13 residues.

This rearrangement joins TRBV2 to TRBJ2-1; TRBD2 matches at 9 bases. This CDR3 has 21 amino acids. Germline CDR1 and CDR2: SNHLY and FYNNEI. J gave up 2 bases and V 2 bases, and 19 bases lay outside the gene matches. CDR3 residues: CASSEPSGTSSPPTPYNEQFF. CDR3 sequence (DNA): TGTGCCAGCAGTGAACCTAGCGGGACCTCCTCACCCCCTACCCCCTACAATGAGCAGTTCTTC.

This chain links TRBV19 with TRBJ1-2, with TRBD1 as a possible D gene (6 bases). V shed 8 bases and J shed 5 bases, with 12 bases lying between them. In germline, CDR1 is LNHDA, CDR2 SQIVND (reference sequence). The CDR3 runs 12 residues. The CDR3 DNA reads TGTGCCAGTCGACAGGAACCGTATGGCTACACCTTC. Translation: CASRQEPYGYTF. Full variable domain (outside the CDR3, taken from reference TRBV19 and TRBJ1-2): DGGITQSPKYLFRKEGQNVTLSCEQNLNHDAMYWYRQDPGQGLRLIYYSQIVNDFQKGDIAEGYSVSREKKESFPLTVTSAQKNPTAFYLCASRQEPYGYTFGSGTRLTVV.

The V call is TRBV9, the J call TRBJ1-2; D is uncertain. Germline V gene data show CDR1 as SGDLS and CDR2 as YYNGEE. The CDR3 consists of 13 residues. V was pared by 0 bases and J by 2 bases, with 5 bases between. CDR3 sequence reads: CASSVVLNYGYTF. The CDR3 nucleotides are TGTGCCAGCAGCGTAGTATTAAACTATGGCTACACCTTC.

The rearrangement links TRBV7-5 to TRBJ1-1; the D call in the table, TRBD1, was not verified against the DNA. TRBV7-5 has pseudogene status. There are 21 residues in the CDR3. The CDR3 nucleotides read TGTGCCAGAAGCGCCCTACCAGGGACAGGAGCGCTTATAGCGGGTGACACTGAAGCTTTCTTT. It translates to CARSALPGTGALIAGDTEAFF.

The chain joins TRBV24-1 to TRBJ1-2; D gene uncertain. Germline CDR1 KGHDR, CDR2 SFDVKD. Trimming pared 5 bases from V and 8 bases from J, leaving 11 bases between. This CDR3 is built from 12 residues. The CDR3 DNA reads TGTGCCACCAGTGGCGCCAGTTTAGGCTACACCTTC. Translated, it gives CATSGASLGYTF.

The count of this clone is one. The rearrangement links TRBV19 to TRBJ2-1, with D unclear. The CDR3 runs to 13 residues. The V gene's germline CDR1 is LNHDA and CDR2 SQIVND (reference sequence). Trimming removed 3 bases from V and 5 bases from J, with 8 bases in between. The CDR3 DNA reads TGTGCCAGTAGTATTGGAGTAGACAATGAGCAGTTCTTC. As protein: CASSIGVDNEQFF.

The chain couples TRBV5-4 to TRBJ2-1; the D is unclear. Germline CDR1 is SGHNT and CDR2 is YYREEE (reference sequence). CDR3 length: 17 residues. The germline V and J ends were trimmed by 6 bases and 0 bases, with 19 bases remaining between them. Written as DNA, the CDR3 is TGTGCCAGCACCCCGCCGGTGGCAGTTTCCTCCTACAATGAGCAGTTCTTC. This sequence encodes CASTPPVAVSSYNEQFF.

The CDR3 spells CASSSGFAEAFF. In nucleotides, the CDR3 is TGCGCCAGCAGCTCAGGGTTCGCTGAAGCTTTCTTT. The rearrangement links TRBV5-1 to TRBJ1-1; tentatively, D is TRBD1 (5 bases). Germline V CDR1 and CDR2: SGHRS, YFSETQ. Trimming pared 3 bases from V and 6 bases from J, leaving 9 bases between. This CDR3 has 12 amino acids.

The CDR3 DNA follows: TGTGCCAGCAGCTTAGTCCCAGAGGGCCAATATGGCTACACCTTC. Translated: CASSLVPEGQYGYTF. The chain couples TRBV7-9 to TRBJ1-2; no clear D. The V end lost 1 base, the J end lost 5 bases, and 14 bases lay between the germline ends. The CDR3 loop spans 15 amino acids. Germline CDR1 reads SEHNR; CDR2 reads FQNEAQ (reference sequence). Using reference TRBV7-9 and TRBJ1-2 for the parts outside the CDR3, the full variable domain is DTGVSQNPRHKITKRGQNVTFRCDPISEHNRLYWYRQTLGQGPEFLTYFQNEAQLEKSRLLSDRFSAERPKGSFSTLEIQRTEQGDSAMYLCASSLVPEGQYGYTFGSGTRLTVV.

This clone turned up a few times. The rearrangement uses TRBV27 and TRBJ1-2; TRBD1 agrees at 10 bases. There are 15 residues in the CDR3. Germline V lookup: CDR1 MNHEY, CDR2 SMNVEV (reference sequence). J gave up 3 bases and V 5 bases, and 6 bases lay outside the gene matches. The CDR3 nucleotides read TGTGCCAGCAGTACCGGGACAGGGGAGGACTATGGCTACACCTTC. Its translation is CASSTGTGEDYGYTF.

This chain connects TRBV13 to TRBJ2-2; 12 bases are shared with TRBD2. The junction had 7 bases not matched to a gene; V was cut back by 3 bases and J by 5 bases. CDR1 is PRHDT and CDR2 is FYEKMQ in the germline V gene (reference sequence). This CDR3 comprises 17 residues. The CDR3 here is CASSFSASGRVTGELFF. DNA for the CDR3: TGTGCCAGCAGCTTCTCGGCTAGCGGGAGGGTTACCGGGGAGCTGTTTTTT.

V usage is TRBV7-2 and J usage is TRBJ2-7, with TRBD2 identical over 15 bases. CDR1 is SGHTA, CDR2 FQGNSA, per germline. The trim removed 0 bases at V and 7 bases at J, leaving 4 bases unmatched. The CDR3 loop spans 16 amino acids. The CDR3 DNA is TGTGCCAGCAGCTTAGCGAGCGGGACTAGCGGGGGGGAGCAGTACTTC. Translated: CASSLASGTSGGEQYF.

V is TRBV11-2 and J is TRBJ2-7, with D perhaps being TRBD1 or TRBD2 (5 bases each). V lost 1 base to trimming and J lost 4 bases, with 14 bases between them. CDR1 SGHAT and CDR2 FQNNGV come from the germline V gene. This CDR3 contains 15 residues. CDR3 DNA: TGTGCCAGCAGCTTAGCAGGAGGACACTTATACGAGCAGTACTTC. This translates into CASSLAGGHLYEQYF. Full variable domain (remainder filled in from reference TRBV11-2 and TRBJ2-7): EAGVAQSPRYKIIEKRQSVAFWCNPISGHATLYWYQQILGQGPKLLIQFQNNGVVDDSQLPKDRFSAERLKGVDSTLKIQPAKLEDSAVYLCASSLAGGHLYEQYFGPGTRLTVT.

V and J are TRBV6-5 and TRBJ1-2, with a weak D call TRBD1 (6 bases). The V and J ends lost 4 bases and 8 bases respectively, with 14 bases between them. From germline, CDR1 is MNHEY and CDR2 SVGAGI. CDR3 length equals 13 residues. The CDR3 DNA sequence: TGTGCCAGCAGTTGGGGGGCCTTACAGGGCTACACCTTC. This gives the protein CASSWGALQGYTF.

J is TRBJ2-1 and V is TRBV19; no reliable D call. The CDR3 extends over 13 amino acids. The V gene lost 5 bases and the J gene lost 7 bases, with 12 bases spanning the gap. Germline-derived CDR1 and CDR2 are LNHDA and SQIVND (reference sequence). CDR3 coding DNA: TGTGCCAGTAGTGTCCAGGCATGGAATGAGCAGTTCTTC. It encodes CASSVQAWNEQFF. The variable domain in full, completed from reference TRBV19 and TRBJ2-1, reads DGGITQSPKYLFRKEGQNVTLSCEQNLNHDAMYWYRQDPGQGLRLIYYSQIVNDFQKGDIAEGYSVSREKKESFPLTVTSAQKNPTAFYLCASSVQAWNEQFFGPGTRLTVL.